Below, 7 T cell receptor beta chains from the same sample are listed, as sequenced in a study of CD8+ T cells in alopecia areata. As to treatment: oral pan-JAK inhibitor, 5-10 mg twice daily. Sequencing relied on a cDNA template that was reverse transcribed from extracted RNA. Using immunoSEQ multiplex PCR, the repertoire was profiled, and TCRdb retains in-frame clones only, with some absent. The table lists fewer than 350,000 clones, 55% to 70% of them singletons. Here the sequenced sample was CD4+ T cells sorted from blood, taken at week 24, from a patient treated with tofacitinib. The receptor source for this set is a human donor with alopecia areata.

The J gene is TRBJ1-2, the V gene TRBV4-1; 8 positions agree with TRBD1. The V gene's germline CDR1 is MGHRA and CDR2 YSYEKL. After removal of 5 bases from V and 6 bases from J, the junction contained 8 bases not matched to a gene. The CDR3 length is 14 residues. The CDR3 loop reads CASSTYSGGDGYTF. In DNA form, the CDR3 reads TGCGCCAGCAGCACCTACTCAGGGGGCGATGGCTACACCTTC.

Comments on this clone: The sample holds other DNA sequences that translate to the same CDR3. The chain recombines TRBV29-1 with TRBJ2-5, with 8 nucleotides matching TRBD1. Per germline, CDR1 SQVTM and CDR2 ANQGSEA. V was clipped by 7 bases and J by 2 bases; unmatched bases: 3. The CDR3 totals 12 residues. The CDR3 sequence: CSARTGQETQYF. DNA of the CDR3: TGCAGCGCCCGGACAGGGCAAGAGACCCAGTACTTC.

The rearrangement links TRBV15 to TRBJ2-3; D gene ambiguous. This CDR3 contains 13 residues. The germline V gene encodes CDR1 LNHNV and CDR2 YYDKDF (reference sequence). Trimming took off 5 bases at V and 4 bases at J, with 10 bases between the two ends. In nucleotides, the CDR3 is TGTGCCACCAGCGCAGACAATCCAGATACGCAGTATTTT. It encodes CATSADNPDTQYF.

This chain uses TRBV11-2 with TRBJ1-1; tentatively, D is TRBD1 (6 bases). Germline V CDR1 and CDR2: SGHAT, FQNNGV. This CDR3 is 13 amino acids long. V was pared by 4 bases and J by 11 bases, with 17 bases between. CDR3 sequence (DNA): TGTGCCAGCAGCTCTACTGGGGGGGCGCCTGCTTTCTTT. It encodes CASSSTGGAPAFF.

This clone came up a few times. CDR3 nucleotide sequence: TGTGCCAGCAGTACGGACAGGGGGCATAGGGGAGATACGCAGTATTTT. Residues: CASSTDRGHRGDTQYF. V usage is TRBV27 and J usage is TRBJ2-3; TRBD1 matches 11 bases. V gave up 5 bases and J gave up 5 bases; unmatched junction bases: 9. CDR3 size: 16 residues. From germline, CDR1 is MNHEY and CDR2 SMNVEV (reference sequence).

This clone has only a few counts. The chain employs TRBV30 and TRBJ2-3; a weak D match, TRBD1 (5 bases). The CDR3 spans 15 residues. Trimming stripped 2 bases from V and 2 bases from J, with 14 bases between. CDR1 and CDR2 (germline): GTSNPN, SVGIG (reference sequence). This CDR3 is CAWSPGGRATDTQYF. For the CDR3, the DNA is TGTGCCTGGAGTCCCGGCGGCAGGGCCACAGATACGCAGTATTTT. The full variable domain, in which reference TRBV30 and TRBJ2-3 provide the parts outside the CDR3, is SQTIHQWPATLVQPVGSPLSLECTVEGTSNPNLYWYRQAAGRGLQLLFYSVGIGQISSEVPQNLSASRPQDRQFILSSKKLLLSDSGFYLCAWSPGGRATDTQYFGPGTRLTVL.

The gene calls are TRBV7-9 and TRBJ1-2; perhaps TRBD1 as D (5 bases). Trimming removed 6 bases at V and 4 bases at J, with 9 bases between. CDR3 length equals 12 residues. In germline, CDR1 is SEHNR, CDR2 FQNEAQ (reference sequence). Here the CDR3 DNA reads TGTGCCAGCAGACTCGGGGGCTATGGCTACACCTTC. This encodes CASRLGGYGYTF.